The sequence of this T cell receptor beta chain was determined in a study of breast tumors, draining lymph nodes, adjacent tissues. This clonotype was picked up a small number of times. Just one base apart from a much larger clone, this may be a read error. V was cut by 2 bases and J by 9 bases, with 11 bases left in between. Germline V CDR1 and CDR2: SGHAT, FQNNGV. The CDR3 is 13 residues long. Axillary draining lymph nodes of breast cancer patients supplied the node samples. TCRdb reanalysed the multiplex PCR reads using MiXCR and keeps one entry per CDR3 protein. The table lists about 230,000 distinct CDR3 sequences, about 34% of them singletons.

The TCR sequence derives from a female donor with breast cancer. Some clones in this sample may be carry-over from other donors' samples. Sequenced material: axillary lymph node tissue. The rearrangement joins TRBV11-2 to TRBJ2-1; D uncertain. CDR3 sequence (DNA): TGTGCCAGCAGCTTAAAAGTTGGCGCTGAGCAGTTCTTC. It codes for CASSLKVGAEQFF.